This is a list of T cell receptor beta chains from one sample in a study of T cell responses to AZD1222 COVID-19 vaccine. The repertoire was sequenced with immunoSEQ multiplex PCR; TCRdb's copy has only in-frame clones and lacks some. Altogether 150,000 or so clones are present, about nine tenths being singletons, with the ten largest covering under 20%. The specimen comprised peripheral blood, sampled on day 0 of AZD1222 vaccination. Source of these receptors: an adult in good health. The CDR3 runs from the conserved cysteine through the conserved F or W. The order of the fields is clone size, J gene, V gene, D gene, CDR3 protein, CDR3 DNA. A D gene is named only where the DNA matches it firmly. A clone size is listed for some rows: how often the clone was seen (once, few, many), or a class if it is expanded.

clone size: once; J gene: TRBJ2-7; V gene: TRBV7-9; D gene: TRBD2; CDR3 protein: CASSISGAAYEQYF; CDR3 DNA: TGTGCCAGCAGCATTAGCGGGGCCGCCTACGAGCAGTACTTC
clone size: NA; J gene: TRBJ2-7; V gene: TRBV30; D gene: TRBD1; CDR3 protein: CASTPPGQVYEQYF; CDR3 DNA: TGTGCCTCCACCCCGCCGGGACAGGTCTACGAGCAGTACTTC
clone size: NA; J gene: TRBJ2-7; V gene: TRBV2; D gene: TRBD1; CDR3 protein: CASGRTGSYEQYF; CDR3 DNA: TGTGCCAGCGGACGGACAGGTAGCTACGAGCAGTACTTC
clone size: NA; J gene: TRBJ2-1; V gene: TRBV5-1; D gene: TRBD1; CDR3 protein: CASSFQGAYNEQFF; CDR3 DNA: TGCGCCAGCAGCTTCCAGGGGGCCTACAATGAGCAGTTCTTC
clone size: NA; J gene: TRBJ1-5; V gene: TRBV24-1; D gene: NA; CDR3 protein: CATSDGNSNQPQHF; CDR3 DNA: TGTGCCACCAGTGACGGTAATAGCAATCAGCCCCAGCATTTT
clone size: NA; J gene: TRBJ2-1; V gene: TRBV5-1; D gene: TRBD2; CDR3 protein: CASSLSGGYNEQFF; CDR3 DNA: TGCGCCAGCAGCTTGAGCGGGGGCTACAATGAGCAGTTCTTC
clone size: once; J gene: TRBJ1-4; V gene: TRBV5-1; D gene: NA; CDR3 protein: CASSLTGFQEKLFF; CDR3 DNA: TGCGCCAGCAGTCTCACAGGGTTCCAGGAAAAACTGTTTTTT
clone size: NA; J gene: TRBJ2-3; V gene: TRBV6-5; D gene: TRBD2; CDR3 protein: CASSYGGVSAPKYF; CDR3 DNA: TGTGCCAGCAGTTACGGGGGGGTATCAGCCCCAAAGTATTTT
clone size: NA; J gene: TRBJ2-3; V gene: TRBV30; D gene: TRBD2; CDR3 protein: CAWTRGLAGGGDTQYF; CDR3 DNA: TGTGCCTGGACCCGGGGACTAGCGGGGGGTGGGGATACGCAGTATTTT
clone size: NA; J gene: TRBJ1-5; V gene: TRBV19; D gene: NA; CDR3 protein: CASRDGYQPQHF; CDR3 DNA: TGTGCCAGCCGGGACGGATATCAGCCCCAGCATTTT
clone size: once; J gene: TRBJ2-1; V gene: TRBV24-1; D gene: TRBD2; CDR3 protein: CATSDPRLAGGPRSYNEQFF; CDR3 DNA: TGTGCCACCAGTGATCCTAGACTAGCGGGAGGGCCGAGGTCCTACAATGAGCAGTTCTTC
clone size: NA; J gene: TRBJ1-1; V gene: TRBV5-4; D gene: NA; CDR3 protein: CASSRDPNTEAFF; CDR3 DNA: TGTGCCAGCAGCCGCGACCCGAACACTGAAGCTTTCTTT
clone size: NA; J gene: TRBJ2-6; V gene: TRBV11-2; D gene: NA; CDR3 protein: CASSQTTLRQYSGANVLTF; CDR3 DNA: TGTGCCAGCAGCCAGACCACTCTGAGACAGTACTCTGGGGCCAACGTCCTGACTTTC
clone size: NA; J gene: TRBJ1-1; V gene: TRBV12-3/TRBV12-4; D gene: NA; CDR3 protein: CASSLKGNTEAFF; CDR3 DNA: TGTGCCAGCAGCCTGAAGGGGAACACTGAAGCTTTCTTT
clone size: NA; J gene: TRBJ2-1; V gene: TRBV27; D gene: NA; CDR3 protein: CASSLIARPSYNEQFF; CDR3 DNA: TGTGCCAGCAGTTTAATCGCGAGGCCGTCCTACAATGAGCAGTTCTTC
clone size: NA; J gene: TRBJ1-1; V gene: TRBV29-1; D gene: TRBD1; CDR3 protein: CSVPYVTGGLKMKTEAFF; CDR3 DNA: TGCAGCGTTCCCTATGTGACAGGGGGCTTGAAAATGAAAACTGAAGCTTTCTTT
clone size: NA; J gene: TRBJ2-7; V gene: TRBV28; D gene: NA; CDR3 protein: CATRTPWGYEQYF; CDR3 DNA: TGTGCCACCCGGACACCCTGGGGCTACGAGCAGTACTTC
clone size: NA; J gene: TRBJ1-6; V gene: TRBV2; D gene: NA; CDR3 protein: CASSGGPDSPLHF; CDR3 DNA: TGTGCCAGCAGTGGGGGACCGGATTCACCCCTCCACTTT
clone size: NA; J gene: TRBJ2-5; V gene: TRBV5-1; D gene: TRBD1; CDR3 protein: CASSLGGQLGETQYF; CDR3 DNA: TGCGCCAGCAGCTTGGGGGGACAGTTAGGGGAGACCCAGTACTTC
clone size: NA; J gene: TRBJ1-5; V gene: TRBV18; D gene: TRBD1; CDR3 protein: CASSPGQGGNQPQHF; CDR3 DNA: TGTGCCAGCTCACCTGGCCAGGGGGGAAATCAGCCCCAGCATTTT
clone size: NA; J gene: TRBJ1-3; V gene: TRBV19; D gene: NA; CDR3 protein: CASSRGGPGNTIYF; CDR3 DNA: TGTGCCAGTAGTAGAGGGGGACCTGGAAACACCATATATTTT
clone size: NA; J gene: TRBJ1-2; V gene: TRBV19; D gene: NA; CDR3 protein: CASSMRFGDGGANYGYTF; CDR3 DNA: TGTGCCAGTAGTATGAGATTCGGGGATGGAGGGGCCAACTATGGCTACACCTTC
clone size: NA; J gene: TRBJ1-4; V gene: TRBV10-1; D gene: NA; CDR3 protein: CASQRATNEKLFF; CDR3 DNA: TGCGCCAGCCAGCGGGCAACTAATGAAAAACTGTTTTTT
clone size: NA; J gene: TRBJ2-1; V gene: TRBV3-1/TRBV3-2; D gene: TRBD2; CDR3 protein: CASRGLALNEQFF; CDR3 DNA: TGTGCCAGCAGGGGACTAGCCTTGAATGAGCAGTTCTTC
clone size: NA; J gene: TRBJ1-2; V gene: TRBV4-1; D gene: TRBD1; CDR3 protein: CASSLLQGGGYTF; CDR3 DNA: TGCGCCAGCAGCCTCTTACAGGGGGGGGGCTACACCTTC
clone size: NA; J gene: TRBJ1-1; V gene: TRBV7-9; D gene: NA; CDR3 protein: CASSLPVGGTEAFF; CDR3 DNA: TGTGCCAGCAGCTTACCGGTGGGGGGGACTGAAGCTTTCTTT
clone size: NA; J gene: TRBJ2-7; V gene: TRBV10-3; D gene: NA; CDR3 protein: CAISELDEQYF; CDR3 DNA: TGTGCCATCAGTGAGTTGGACGAGCAGTACTTC
clone size: NA; J gene: TRBJ1-3; V gene: TRBV5-6; D gene: NA; CDR3 protein: CASSSGFSGNTIYF; CDR3 DNA: TGTGCCAGCAGCTCCGGTTTCTCTGGAAACACCATATATTTT